Listed below are T cell receptor beta chains from one sample, sequenced in a study of blood T cell repertoires in COVID-19. Sequenced by immunoSEQ multiplex PCR; TCRdb stores in-frame clones only, minus some. The sample includes some 290,000 clones, 70% to 90% of them seen just once. The specimen sequenced was peripheral blood. The receptors were gathered from a man between 60 and 75 years old who had recovered from COVID-19. Each CDR3 is given with its conserved first and last residue. Each record gives: CDR3 DNA, CDR3 protein, V gene, D gene, J gene, clone size, CDR3 length. A D gene is named only where the DNA matches it firmly. Some rows mark clone size as missing; the rest say once, few, many or name a class of expanded clone.

cdr3_nt: TGTGCCAGCAGTTCTCTCTATAGCAATCAGCCCCAGCATTTT
cdr3_aa: CASSSLYSNQPQHF
v_call: TRBV27
d_call: NA
j_call: TRBJ1-5
clone_size: NA
cdr3_length: 14

cdr3_nt: TGTGCCAGCAGCTTAGGCGACAGGGTTGGGGAAGAGACCCAGTACTTC
cdr3_aa: CASSLGDRVGEETQYF
v_call: TRBV11-3
d_call: TRBD1
j_call: TRBJ2-5
clone_size: NA
cdr3_length: 16

cdr3_nt: TGCGCCAGCAGCTTGGCCCTAATTGGGAGCAATGAGCAGTTCTTC
cdr3_aa: CASSLALIGSNEQFF
v_call: TRBV5-1
d_call: NA
j_call: TRBJ2-1
clone_size: NA
cdr3_length: 15

cdr3_nt: TGCGCCAGCAGCTTGATTCCGGGGGGCGCCTTTTATGGCTACACCTTC
cdr3_aa: CASSLIPGGAFYGYTF
v_call: TRBV5-1
d_call: NA
j_call: TRBJ1-2
clone_size: NA
cdr3_length: 16

cdr3_nt: TGTGCCACCTGGACAGGTCCCTACAATGAGCAGTTCTTC
cdr3_aa: CATWTGPYNEQFF
v_call: TRBV6-5
d_call: TRBD1
j_call: TRBJ2-1
clone_size: NA
cdr3_length: 13

cdr3_nt: TGTGCCAGTAGTGTTCAGGGGAGAGACGGCTACACCTTC
cdr3_aa: CASSVQGRDGYTF
v_call: TRBV19
d_call: NA
j_call: TRBJ1-2
clone_size: NA
cdr3_length: 13

cdr3_nt: TGTGCCAGCAGTGAACAGGTAGCGGGGTACTACAATGAGCAGTTCTTC
cdr3_aa: CASSEQVAGYYNEQFF
v_call: TRBV2
d_call: TRBD2
j_call: TRBJ2-1
clone_size: NA
cdr3_length: 16

cdr3_nt: TGTGCCAGCAGTGAAGTCCGGGACAGGGGTGGCAATGAGCAGTTCTTC
cdr3_aa: CASSEVRDRGGNEQFF
v_call: TRBV2
d_call: TRBD1
j_call: TRBJ2-1
clone_size: NA
cdr3_length: 16

cdr3_nt: TGTGCCAGCAGCGTTCAGGGGCTAAGCGAGACCCAGTACTTC
cdr3_aa: CASSVQGLSETQYF
v_call: TRBV9
d_call: NA
j_call: TRBJ2-5
clone_size: NA
cdr3_length: 14

cdr3_nt: TGTGCCAGCAGCCAAGACCCCCCAGGGGTGCAGTTCTTC
cdr3_aa: CASSQDPPGVQFF
v_call: TRBV3-1/TRBV3-2
d_call: NA
j_call: TRBJ2-1
clone_size: NA
cdr3_length: 13

cdr3_nt: TGTGCCAGCAGCTCCACAGGGGGCAGTCAGCCCCAGCATTTT
cdr3_aa: CASSSTGGSQPQHF
v_call: TRBV7-2
d_call: TRBD1
j_call: TRBJ1-5
clone_size: NA
cdr3_length: 14

cdr3_nt: TGTGCCAGCAGTCGACTTGGGGGGGGAAACACAGATACGCAGTATTTT
cdr3_aa: CASSRLGGGNTDTQYF
v_call: TRBV2
d_call: TRBD2
j_call: TRBJ2-3
clone_size: NA
cdr3_length: 16

cdr3_nt: TGTGCCAGCAGCTTGGCCGCGGGGAGGGACTACGAGCAGTACTTC
cdr3_aa: CASSLAAGRDYEQYF
v_call: TRBV5-4
d_call: TRBD2
j_call: TRBJ2-7
clone_size: NA
cdr3_length: 15

cdr3_nt: TGTGCCAGCAGGGCGACAGATCAGCCCCAGCATTTT
cdr3_aa: CASRATDQPQHF
v_call: TRBV6-5
d_call: NA
j_call: TRBJ1-5
clone_size: NA
cdr3_length: 12

cdr3_nt: TGTGCCAGCAGCTTTAGGGGCGGCTACACCTTC
cdr3_aa: CASSFRGGYTF
v_call: TRBV11-2
d_call: NA
j_call: TRBJ1-2
clone_size: NA
cdr3_length: 11

cdr3_nt: TGCGCCAGCAGCCTACAAGGGACTAGCGGGAGGGGGAACACAGATACGCAGTATTTT
cdr3_aa: CASSLQGTSGRGNTDTQYF
v_call: TRBV5-1
d_call: TRBD2
j_call: TRBJ2-3
clone_size: NA
cdr3_length: 19

cdr3_nt: TGTGCCAGCAGCCGGGACAGTAACTATGGCTACACCTTC
cdr3_aa: CASSRDSNYGYTF
v_call: TRBV6-2/TRBV6-3
d_call: TRBD1
j_call: TRBJ1-2
clone_size: NA
cdr3_length: 13

cdr3_nt: TGTGCCAGCAGCCAATCGGCAGGGGCGGCAGATACGCAGTATTTT
cdr3_aa: CASSQSAGAADTQYF
v_call: TRBV4-2
d_call: NA
j_call: TRBJ2-3
clone_size: NA
cdr3_length: 15

cdr3_nt: TGTGCCAGCAGTTTCCTACTAGCGGACCAAGAGACCCAGTACTTC
cdr3_aa: CASSFLLADQETQYF
v_call: TRBV28
d_call: TRBD2
j_call: TRBJ2-5
clone_size: NA
cdr3_length: 15

cdr3_nt: TGTGCCAGCAGCCCACGGCTTGCGGGAGTTCACTATTTT
cdr3_aa: CASSPRLAGVHYF
v_call: TRBV11-2
d_call: TRBD2
j_call: TRBJ2-3
clone_size: NA
cdr3_length: 13

cdr3_nt: TGTGCCTGGAGTATGAGGGGGGAGACCCAGTACTTC
cdr3_aa: CAWSMRGETQYF
v_call: TRBV30
d_call: NA
j_call: TRBJ2-5
clone_size: NA
cdr3_length: 12

cdr3_nt: TGTGCCAGCAGCTTAGATGGACAGACCTCCTATAATTCACCCCTCCACTTT
cdr3_aa: CASSLDGQTSYNSPLHF
v_call: TRBV7-9
d_call: NA
j_call: TRBJ1-6
clone_size: few
cdr3_length: 17

cdr3_nt: TGTGCCAGCAGCCCAAACACCGGGGAGCTGTTTTTT
cdr3_aa: CASSPNTGELFF
v_call: TRBV9
d_call: NA
j_call: TRBJ2-2
clone_size: NA
cdr3_length: 12

cdr3_nt: TGTGCCAGCAGCTCCAACTCAAGGAACACTGAAGCTTTCTTT
cdr3_aa: CASSSNSRNTEAFF
v_call: TRBV7-8
d_call: NA
j_call: TRBJ1-1
clone_size: NA
cdr3_length: 14

cdr3_nt: TGTGCCAGCAGTGCTACTAGCGGGAACACCGGGGAGCTGTTTTTT
cdr3_aa: CASSATSGNTGELFF
v_call: TRBV27
d_call: TRBD2
j_call: TRBJ2-2
clone_size: NA
cdr3_length: 15

cdr3_nt: TGTGCCAGCAGCGTAGCCGGGGGTACCTATGGCTACACCTTC
cdr3_aa: CASSVAGGTYGYTF
v_call: TRBV9
d_call: NA
j_call: TRBJ1-2
clone_size: NA
cdr3_length: 14

cdr3_nt: TGTGCCAGTAGTGGGACAGGGCCCCTCTATGGCTACACCTTC
cdr3_aa: CASSGTGPLYGYTF
v_call: TRBV19
d_call: TRBD1
j_call: TRBJ1-2
clone_size: NA
cdr3_length: 14

cdr3_nt: TGCGCCAGCAGCTCATCGACTAGCGGGAGAGTGAATGAGCAGTTCTTC
cdr3_aa: CASSSSTSGRVNEQFF
v_call: TRBV5-1
d_call: TRBD2
j_call: TRBJ2-1
clone_size: few
cdr3_length: 16

cdr3_nt: TGCGCCAGCAGCGGTGGACTAGTGTTGGATGAGCAGTTCTTC
cdr3_aa: CASSGGLVLDEQFF
v_call: TRBV5-1
d_call: TRBD2
j_call: TRBJ2-1
clone_size: NA
cdr3_length: 14

cdr3_nt: TGTGCCACCAGCAGATTCCGGGACAGGGGGCCGAGCTCCTACGAGCAGTACTTC
cdr3_aa: CATSRFRDRGPSSYEQYF
v_call: TRBV15
d_call: TRBD1
j_call: TRBJ2-7
clone_size: few
cdr3_length: 18

cdr3_nt: TGTGCCAGCAGCTCGCCGACAAAATTGTACGAGCAGTACTTC
cdr3_aa: CASSSPTKLYEQYF
v_call: TRBV7-9
d_call: NA
j_call: TRBJ2-7
clone_size: NA
cdr3_length: 14

cdr3_nt: TGCGCCAGCAGTGAGAGATTGGCGGGGGCCGAGGAGACCCAGTACTTC
cdr3_aa: CASSERLAGAEETQYF
v_call: TRBV10-2
d_call: NA
j_call: TRBJ2-5
clone_size: NA
cdr3_length: 16

cdr3_nt: TGTGCCAGCAGCCGAGGACAGGTTGAAGCTTTCTTT
cdr3_aa: CASSRGQVEAFF
v_call: TRBV14
d_call: TRBD1
j_call: TRBJ1-1
clone_size: NA
cdr3_length: 12

cdr3_nt: TGTGCCACCAGCAGAGATAAGGGGATGAACACTGAAGCTTTCTTT
cdr3_aa: CATSRDKGMNTEAFF
v_call: TRBV15
d_call: NA
j_call: TRBJ1-1
clone_size: NA
cdr3_length: 15

cdr3_nt: TGCGCCAGCAGCCAAGTACTAGCGGGAAAGAACACCGGGGAGCTGTTTTTT
cdr3_aa: CASSQVLAGKNTGELFF
v_call: TRBV4-1
d_call: TRBD2
j_call: TRBJ2-2
clone_size: NA
cdr3_length: 17

cdr3_nt: TGTGCCAGCAGAAAGGGACAGGGGGCATTCGAGCAGTACTTC
cdr3_aa: CASRKGQGAFEQYF
v_call: TRBV6-5
d_call: TRBD1
j_call: TRBJ2-7
clone_size: few
cdr3_length: 14

cdr3_nt: TGTGCCAGCAGCCTAAAAACCGGGGGGACCGGGGAGCTGTTTTTT
cdr3_aa: CASSLKTGGTGELFF
v_call: TRBV6-5
d_call: TRBD2
j_call: TRBJ2-2
clone_size: NA
cdr3_length: 15

cdr3_nt: TGTGCCAGCAGCGAACAGGGAGCGCCCGGAAACACCATATATTTT
cdr3_aa: CASSEQGAPGNTIYF
v_call: TRBV28
d_call: NA
j_call: TRBJ1-3
clone_size: NA
cdr3_length: 15

cdr3_nt: TGTGCCAGCCACGAGGGGGCGGCTACCGGGGAGCTGTTTTTT
cdr3_aa: CASHEGAATGELFF
v_call: TRBV7-6
d_call: TRBD1
j_call: TRBJ2-2
clone_size: NA
cdr3_length: 14

cdr3_nt: TGTGCCAGCTCAGCGGGGATTGAGCAGCCCCAGCATTTT
cdr3_aa: CASSAGIEQPQHF
v_call: TRBV18
d_call: NA
j_call: TRBJ1-5
clone_size: NA
cdr3_length: 13